This TCR beta chain is drawn from a study of PD-1 blockade in classical Hodgkin lymphoma. Study-level results: Some patients began nivolumab under 1 year after ASCT. These patients were excluded from later analyses. Baseline TCR diversity was reportedly lower in newly diagnosed patients than healthy donors. The origin of the repertoire differences remains undefined, with disease activity or prior therapy as possible causes. CD4+ TCR diversity, unlike CD8+, rose significantly by C4D1.

Time point of the sample: cycle 4 day 1 (C4D1), after less than seven weeks of nivolumab. Brentuximab vedotin exposure varied, and every patient relapsed after autologous stem cell transplantation. This CDR3 is built from 16 residues. V was cut by 5 bases and J by 2 bases, with 17 bases left in between. In germline, CDR1 is SEHNR, CDR2 FQNEAQ (reference sequence). This clone has just a few counts. The antigen is undetermined. Profiling relied on immunoSEQ multiplex PCR, and the TCRdb table lists in-frame clones only, not all of them. Among about 61,000 clones listed, 87% were seen once. This clonotype was obtained from a human donor with classical Hodgkin lymphoma. This chain links TRBV7-9 with TRBJ2-3; weak D call: TRBD1 (5 bases). The specimen was peripheral blood mononuclear cells (PBMCs), collected before the fourth cycle of nivolumab. The CDR3 reads CASSLRQRLDTDTQYF. In nucleotides, the CDR3 is TGTGCCAGCAGCCTAAGACAGAGGTTGGACACAGATACGCAGTATTTT.